These 30 T cell receptor beta chains share one sample of origin, sequenced in a study of blood T cell repertoires in COVID-19. Using immunoSEQ multiplex PCR, the repertoire was profiled, and TCRdb retains in-frame clones only, with some absent. The repertoire consists of over 200,000 clones, with roughly 90% occurring once and the leading ten covering approximately 3.3%. The sample was PBMCs or T cells enriched from blood (not recorded which). These receptors all stem from a woman in her 50s in a cohort exposed to, infected with or recovered from COVID-19 (not recorded which).

The sample holds a few counts of this clone. This rearrangement joins TRBV7-9 to TRBJ1-4, with a possible D match to TRBD1 (6 bases). The CDR3 has 15 amino acids. Per the germline V gene, CDR1 is SEHNR and CDR2 is FQNEAQ (reference sequence). V was shortened by 5 bases and J by 2 bases, with 12 bases between the two germline ends. The CDR3 loop reads CASSGKGGTNEKLFF. For the CDR3, the DNA is TGTGCCAGCAGCGGCAAGGGGGGGACTAATGAAAAACTGTTTTTT.

The chain employs TRBV5-1 and TRBJ1-4; TRBD1 matches 7 bases. Unmatched junction bases numbered 14, after V lost 7 bases and J lost 8 bases. CDR1 SGHRS and CDR2 YFSETQ come from the germline V gene. The CDR3 length is 15 residues. Here the CDR3 reads CASGRQGDAVEKLFF. The CDR3, as DNA: TGCGCCAGCGGAAGACAGGGTGACGCTGTCGAAAAACTGTTTTTT.

V usage is TRBV6-5 and J usage is TRBJ1-5; D is unresolved. The CDR3 is 14 amino acids. V lost 7 bases and J 0 bases, leaving 10 bases between the germline ends. Per germline, CDR1 MNHEY and CDR2 SVGAGI. The chain's CDR3 is CASTGGYSNQPQHF. The CDR3, as DNA: TGTGCCAGCACCGGCGGGTATAGCAATCAGCCCCAGCATTTT.

The chain couples TRBV9 to TRBJ1-1, with D maybe TRBD1 (5 bases). Germline assignment: CDR1 SGDLS and CDR2 YYNGEE. Between the trimmed V and J ends, which lost 4 bases and 3 bases, there was a span of 13 bases. CDR3 size: 14 residues. The CDR3 here is CASSRQTGDTEAFF. The DNA of the CDR3 is TGTGCCAGCAGCAGGCAGACGGGGGACACTGAAGCTTTCTTT. The entire variable domain, with the rest obtained from reference TRBV9 and TRBJ1-1, is as follows: DSGVTQTPKHLITATGQRVTLRCSPRSGDLSVYWYQQSLDQGLQFLIQYYNGEERAKGNILERFSAQQFPDLHSELNLSSLELGDSALYFCASSRQTGDTEAFFGQGTRLTVV.

The rearrangement joins TRBV28 to TRBJ1-2, with unresolved D. The CDR3 loop spans 14 amino acids. Germline CDR1 is MDHEN and CDR2 is SYDVKM. The ends were cut back, 6 bases at V and 6 bases at J, with 17 bases in the middle. CDR3 bases: TGTGCCAGCAGGCGAGGTGCGGGATCGAATGGCTACACCTTC. This codes for CASRRGAGSNGYTF.

This clone was counted a few times. The V and J genes are TRBV19 and TRBJ2-1; D is unclear. This CDR3 comprises 14 residues. Trimming removed 3 bases from V and 5 bases from J, with 11 bases in between. The germline V gene encodes CDR1 LNHDA and CDR2 SQIVND (reference sequence). The CDR3 nucleotides are TGTGCCAGTAGTATTATTCTCCGGGACAATGAGCAGTTCTTC. Translated: CASSIILRDNEQFF.

The chain employs TRBV4-2 and TRBJ2-3, with TRBD2 identical over 14 bases. CDR1 is LGHNA, CDR2 YNFKEQ, per germline. There are 20 residues in the CDR3. With V trimmed by 0 bases and J by 0 bases, 8 bases remained unmatched. The CDR3 here is CASSQETSGGAKSSTDTQYF. The CDR3 coding sequence is TGTGCCAGCAGCCAAGAGACTAGCGGGGGGGCAAAATCTAGCACAGATACGCAGTATTTT.

The V and J genes are TRBV28 and TRBJ1-4; TRBD1 matches 10 bases. CDR3 length: 12 amino acids. Germline CDR1 reads MDHEN; CDR2 reads SYDVKM. J was trimmed by 8 bases and V by 6 bases; bases with no gene match: 0. Here the CDR3 reads CASRGQGEKLFF. The CDR3 coding sequence is TGTGCCAGCAGGGGACAGGGGGAAAAACTGTTTTTT.

V usage is TRBV5-8 and J usage is TRBJ2-7, with 7 bases fitting TRBD2. CDR1 is SGHTS, CDR2 YDEGEE, per germline. This CDR3 contains 12 residues. V was pared by 4 bases and J by 7 bases, with 5 bases of the junction left unmatched. CDR3 region: CASSQRAGEQYF. In nucleotides, the CDR3 is TGTGCCAGCAGCCAAAGAGCGGGGGAGCAGTACTTC.

J is TRBJ2-5 and V is TRBV29-1; D call uncertain. CDR1 is SQVTM, CDR2 ANQGSEA, per germline. This CDR3 contains 13 residues. V was trimmed by 0 bases and J by 7 bases, leaving 12 bases between them. As DNA, the CDR3 is TGCAGCGTTGAAGATCGTAGATTTACGACCCAGTACTTC. This sequence encodes CSVEDRRFTTQYF.

The sample holds one count of this clone. This sequence joins TRBV4-2 and TRBJ1-1; D not certain. The CDR3 extends over 15 amino acids. Germline loops: CDR1 LGHNA, CDR2 YNFKEQ. V was clipped by 1 base and J by 4 bases, with 13 bases between them. The CDR3 nucleotides are TGTGCCAGCAGCCAAGGGCGGGTGGGGTTCACTGAAGCTTTCTTT. It translates to CASSQGRVGFTEAFF.

The V gene is TRBV30, the J gene TRBJ1-2, with 7 bases matching TRBD1. The V segment lost 4 bases and the J segment 8 bases; nucleotides outside the gene matches: 13. This CDR3 is 14 amino acids long. In germline, CDR1 is GTSNPN, CDR2 SVGIG (reference sequence). CDR3 in DNA: TGTGCCTGGACCTGGGACAGCCAAACGGGGGGCTACACCTTC. Its protein product is CAWTWDSQTGGYTF.

The chain joins TRBV11-2 to TRBJ2-7; weak D call: TRBD1 (6 bases). CDR1 and CDR2 (germline): SGHAT, FQNNGV. Trimming stripped 5 bases from V and 4 bases from J, with 18 bases between. The CDR3 sequence is 15 residues long. DNA of the CDR3: TGTGCCAGCAGCGCATCTACAGGGATCACGTACGAGCAGTACTTC. Protein sequence: CASSASTGITYEQYF.

This clone was seen a single time. The V gene is TRBV30, the J gene TRBJ2-3, with 9 nucleotides matching TRBD2. Germline-derived CDR1 and CDR2 are GTSNPN and SVGIG (reference sequence). The CDR3 has 17 amino acids. V dropped 3 bases and J dropped 0; count of bases not matched to a gene: 10. The DNA for the CDR3 is TGTGCCTGGAGCGGCGGACTAGCGACCTTGAGCACAGATACGCAGTATTTT. Amino acid sequence: CAWSGGLATLSTDTQYF.

The genes are TRBV7-9 and TRBJ1-1; 7 bases are shared with TRBD1. The J segment lost 5 bases and the V segment lost 1 base, leaving 10 bases of the junction unmatched. The CDR3 extends over 16 amino acids. From germline, CDR1 is SEHNR and CDR2 FQNEAQ (reference sequence). CDR3 protein: CASSLGQGGRWTEAFF. The DNA of the CDR3 is TGTGCCAGCAGCTTAGGGCAGGGGGGCCGCTGGACTGAAGCTTTCTTT.

V and J are TRBV29-1 and TRBJ2-7, with 12 nucleotides matching TRBD2. The CDR3 has 13 residues. V dropped 7 bases and J dropped 4; count of bases not matched to a gene: 5. Germline assignment: CDR1 SQVTM and CDR2 ANQGSEA. Here the CDR3 DNA reads TGCAGCGCAAGACTAGCGGGGGCGTACGAGCAGTACTTC. Translated: CSARLAGAYEQYF.

This chain connects TRBV13 to TRBJ2-5; 10 bases are a match to TRBD2. The germline CDR1 and CDR2 sequences are PRHDT and FYEKMQ (reference sequence). Trimming took 0 bases from V and 4 from J; bases not matched to a gene: 5. The CDR3 sequence is 16 residues long. Written as DNA, the CDR3 is TGTGCCAGCAGCTTAGGAATGGGACTAGCGAGAGAGACCCAGTACTTC. Its protein product is CASSLGMGLARETQYF.

This clone was recorded once. This sequence joins TRBV9 and TRBJ1-5; no firm D call. The germline CDR1 and CDR2 sequences are SGDLS and YYNGEE. The CDR3 is 15 residues long. Trimming pared 2 bases from V and 4 bases from J, leaving 13 bases between. CDR3 sequence: CASSVDGVGNQPQHF. The CDR3 region has the DNA TGTGCCAGCAGCGTTGACGGAGTGGGTAATCAGCCCCAGCATTTT.

V usage is TRBV4-2 and J usage is TRBJ1-5, with 10 bases aligning to TRBD1. V lost 5 bases to trimming and J lost 6 bases; unmatched junction nucleotides: 13. Germline V gives CDR1 LGHNA, CDR2 YNFKEQ. The length of the CDR3 is 17 residues. CDR3 protein: CASSNRLSGTGVQPQHF. The DNA for the CDR3 is TGTGCCAGCAGCAACAGATTGTCCGGGACAGGGGTTCAGCCCCAGCATTTT.

In its sample, this clone was seen a few times. The CDR3 region has the DNA TGTGCCAGTAGTATAGTAAGGCGACTAGCGGGATACAATGAGCAGTTCTTC. Residues: CASSIVRRLAGYNEQFF. The rearrangement uses TRBV19 and TRBJ2-1, with TRBD2 matching over 11 bases. Germline CDR1 LNHDA, CDR2 SQIVND (reference sequence). This CDR3 has 17 residues. With 1 base clipped from V and 4 bases from J, the junction kept 6 bases outside the gene matches.

This clone appeared a few times. The CDR3 sequence: CAWRPGFMNTEAFF. DNA for the CDR3: TGTGCCTGGAGACCAGGTTTCATGAACACTGAAGCTTTCTTT. This chain links TRBV30 with TRBJ1-1; D remains unclear. The CDR3 runs 14 residues. V lost 3 bases to trimming and J lost 0 bases, with 11 bases between them. CDR1 and CDR2 from the germline V gene are GTSNPN and SVGIG (reference sequence).

This rearrangement joins TRBV27 to TRBJ1-6; tentatively, D is TRBD1 (6 bases). The CDR3 totals 17 residues. The germline V and J ends were trimmed by 2 bases and 10 bases, with 21 bases remaining between them. The germline gives CDR1 MNHEY, CDR2 SMNVEV (reference sequence). The CDR3 DNA reads as TGTGCCAGCAGTTTAAGGGGCCCCCTTCAGGGGTCCTCACCCCTCCACTTT. This sequence encodes CASSLRGPLQGSSPLHF.

The chain combines TRBV6-5 with TRBJ2-7; D is possibly TRBD1 (5 bases). Germline values: CDR1 MNHEY, CDR2 SVGAGI. The CDR3 totals 13 residues. Trimming took 5 bases from V and 0 from J, leaving 8 bases between them. CDR3 region: CASSQGSSYEQYF. The CDR3, as DNA: TGTGCCAGCAGTCAGGGTAGCTCCTACGAGCAGTACTTC.

The chain uses TRBV9 and TRBJ2-3, with D tentatively TRBD1 (6 bases). This CDR3 comprises 18 residues. The germline V and J ends were trimmed by 3 bases and 0 bases, with 20 bases remaining between them. CDR1 SGDLS and CDR2 YYNGEE come from the germline V gene. DNA of the CDR3: TGTGCCAGCAGCGGGGGGCCATTCGGCAGAACTAGCACAGATACGCAGTATTTT. This sequence encodes CASSGGPFGRTSTDTQYF. The variable domain in full, with the rest retrieved from reference TRBV9 and TRBJ2-3, is DSGVTQTPKHLITATGQRVTLRCSPRSGDLSVYWYQQSLDQGLQFLIQYYNGEERAKGNILERFSAQQFPDLHSELNLSSLELGDSALYFCASSGGPFGRTSTDTQYFGPGTRLTVL.

J is TRBJ1-1 and V is TRBV3-1 (or the pseudogene TRBV3-2), with a tentative D call TRBD1 (5 bases). CDR3 size: 13 residues. The germline V gene encodes CDR1 LGHDT and CDR2 YNNKEL (reference sequence). The V and J ends lost 6 bases and 0 bases respectively, with 8 bases between them. The CDR3 coding sequence is TGTGCCAGCAGATCGGGGGTGAACACTGAAGCTTTCTTT. It yields the protein CASRSGVNTEAFF.

The chain recombines TRBV28 with TRBJ1-2; D unresolved. The germline CDR1 and CDR2 sequences are MDHEN and SYDVKM. The V end was cut by 3 bases, the J end by 8 bases, with 16 bases between. The CDR3 has 14 amino acids. CDR3 coding DNA: TGTGCCAGCAGTTTGAAGGCCCGAGGGAGGGGCTACACCTTC. Protein sequence: CASSLKARGRGYTF.

The chain employs TRBV5-6 and TRBJ2-7; maybe TRBD1 (5 bases). The CDR3 is made up of 14 amino acids. Trimming shortened V by 2 bases and J by 5 bases, and 14 bases separated the two germline ends. Germline V CDR1 and CDR2: SGHDT, YYEEEE. Here the CDR3 DNA reads TGTGCCAGCAGCTTACCCCTAGGGGTCAACGAGCAGTACTTC. This codes for CASSLPLGVNEQYF.

The chain uses TRBV28 and TRBJ1-5, with D unresolved. The germline V and J ends were trimmed by 7 bases and 4 bases, with 8 bases remaining between them. Germline CDR1 MDHEN, CDR2 SYDVKM. The CDR3 is 12 residues long. The chain's CDR3 is CASTELNQPQHF. CDR3 DNA: TGTGCCAGCACCGAACTAAATCAGCCCCAGCATTTT.

The chain joins TRBV12-3 or TRBV12-4 to TRBJ2-7; 8 bases agree with TRBD2. The V gene end was trimmed by 4 bases and the J gene end by 3 bases; junction bases not matched to a gene: 2. The CDR3 extends over 13 amino acids. The CDR3 region is CASSSGTSYEQYF. Here the CDR3 DNA reads TGTGCCAGCAGTTCCGGGACTAGCTACGAGCAGTACTTC.

This clone is a singleton in its sample. The rearrangement uses TRBV18 and TRBJ1-5, with TRBD1 matching 9 bases. The CDR3 is 15 residues long. Germline CDR1 reads KGHSH; CDR2 reads LQKENI. V was pared by 5 bases and J by 6 bases, with 8 bases of the junction left unmatched. The CDR3 bases are TGTGCCAGCTCATCCGGACAGGGGTCCCTTCAGCCCCAGCATTTT. It codes for CASSSGQGSLQPQHF.